This T cell receptor beta chain was recorded in a study of shared clonotypes between healthy human individuals. This clone was seen just once. The run depth of the assay was deep. Repertoires were generated with immunoSEQ multiplex PCR, while TCRdb's copy carries only in-frame clones and drops some. The table lists approximately 2.5 million clones, 80% to 95% of them singletons. Sequencing was performed on naive CD4+ T cells from PBMCs. Regarding subset: CD45RA+ positively selected. The receptor was derived from a man aged 18-30 years in good health. Some clones in this sample may be carry-over from other donors' samples.

The DNA of the CDR3 is TGTGCCAGCAGCTCCATGGACAGCCCCTCTAACTATGGCTACACCTTC. The encoded protein is CASSSMDSPSNYGYTF. V gene TRBV6-6 combines with J gene TRBJ1-2; tentative D call: TRBD1 (6 bases). This CDR3 comprises 16 residues. Between the trimmed V and J ends, which lost 6 bases and 0 bases, there was a span of 17 bases. Germline V lookup: CDR1 MNHNY, CDR2 SVGAGI (reference sequence).